The next 12 T cell receptor beta chains were all read from a single sample in a study of tumor and adjacent non-tumor tissue in lung cancer. No cell sorting was done before RNA was extracted from the tissue. TCRbeta libraries were built with three rounds of nested PCR, modified from ARM-PCR. TCRdb reanalysed the multiplex PCR reads using MiXCR and keeps one entry per CDR3 protein. The data show around 120,000 distinct CDR3 sequences, 66% seen once. Sequenced sample: lung tumor tissue. The origin of the receptors is a man aged 25-45 years with non-small cell lung cancer.

In regard to this clonotype: The junction departs from germline at one end; a sequencing error may be responsible. The chain recombines TRBV29-1 with TRBJ1-2; possibly TRBD1 for D (5 bases). This CDR3 has 13 residues. Per germline, CDR1 SQVTM and CDR2 ANQGSEA. The CDR3 reads CSVWGTAVNDYIF. The CDR3 nucleotides are TGCAGCGTGTGGGGGACGGCGGTGAATGACTACATCTTC.

This clonotype showed up just once. Sequence at one end of the junction differs from germline and may be a read error. The chain has TRBV6-2 or TRBV6-3 and TRBJ2-1, with 11 nucleotides matching TRBD2. Germline loops: CDR1 MNHEY, CDR2 SVGEGT. This CDR3 is built from 14 residues. Here the CDR3 DNA reads TGTGCCAGGAGTTTAGCGGGGGGGCCGAATGAGCAATTCTTC. As protein: CARSLAGGPNEQFF.

The chain joins TRBV11-1 to TRBJ1-1; no firm D call. Germline V gene sequence: CDR1 SGHAT, CDR2 FQDESV (reference sequence). Trimming removed 7 bases from V and 0 bases from J, with 12 bases in between. The CDR3 consists of 14 residues. CDR3: CASNWTIVNTEAFF. The CDR3 DNA is TGTGCCAGCAACTGGACGATTGTGAACACTGAAGCTTTCTTT.

As regards this clonotype: This could be a read error, since a much larger clone is one nucleotide away. J is TRBJ2-7 and V is TRBV20-1; TRBD1 aligns across 9 bases. CDR1 and CDR2 (germline): DFQATT, SNEGSKA (reference sequence). With V trimmed by 5 bases and J by 7 bases, 12 bases remained unmatched. The CDR3 has 14 amino acids. The CDR3 spells CSASYRDRDEEQYF. In DNA, the CDR3 is TGCAGTGCTTCCTACCGGGACAGGGATGAGGAGCAGTACTTC.

This clonotype was seen ten or more times. This chain links TRBV6-1 with TRBJ1-2; TRBD1 aligns across 8 bases. V lost 4 bases, J lost 2 bases, and 6 bases stayed unmatched. Germline V gives CDR1 MNHNS, CDR2 SASEGT. This CDR3 is 15 amino acids long. CDR3 in amino acids: CASSGGQGQNYGYTF. The CDR3 coding sequence is TGTGCCAGCAGTGGCGGACAGGGCCAGAACTATGGCTACACCTTC.

The chain combines TRBV20-1 with TRBJ2-1, with 7 bases lining up with TRBD2. Trimming cost V 7 bases and J 4 bases; bases outside gene matches: 10. The length of the CDR3 is 14 residues. Germline V gene data show CDR1 as DFQATT and CDR2 as SNEGSKA (reference sequence). The CDR3 spells CSDKTNGGYNEQFF. DNA of the CDR3: TGCAGTGATAAGACTAACGGGGGGTACAATGAGCAGTTCTTC.

The CDR3 loop reads CASSLVLGGGTEAFF. For the CDR3, the DNA is TGTGCCAGCAGCTTAGTACTGGGTGGAGGCACTGAAGCTTTCTTT. J is TRBJ1-1 and V is TRBV7-9; unclear D gene. Germline CDR1 reads SEHNR; CDR2 reads FQNEAQ (reference sequence). Trimming left V 1 base short and J 4 bases short, with 13 bases between. The CDR3 is 15 residues long.

As regards this clonotype: The missing conserved phenylalanine or tryptophan at the end of this CDR3 makes a read error likely. V is TRBV7-8 and J is TRBJ2-7, with D unclear. This CDR3 is 13 amino acids long. Germline V gene data show CDR1 as SGHVS and CDR2 as FQNEAQ. The CDR3 region has the DNA TGTGCCAGCAGCTTATCCGTCGGCTACGAACAGTACTCC. Translation: CASSLSVGYEQYS.

About this clonotype itself: The junction departs from germline at one end; a sequencing error may be responsible. The V call is TRBV12-3 or TRBV12-4, the J call TRBJ1-5, with D perhaps TRBD1 (5 bases). The DNA matches TRBJ2-3 better at its end, which makes the J call doubtful. CDR3 size: 13 residues. The CDR3 reads CASKGLGNRPQYF. CDR3 in DNA: TGCGCCAGCAAGGGGTTAGGCAATCGGCCCCAGTATTTT.

The V gene is TRBV6-5, the J gene TRBJ2-4, with D possibly being TRBD2 (6 bases). Germline CDR1 and CDR2: MNHEY and SVGAGI. CDR3 length: 16 residues. V gave up 1 base and J gave up 8 bases, with 18 bases separating them. The CDR3 sequence is CASSYWRSGSSYIQYF. In DNA, the CDR3 is TGTGCCAGCAGTTACTGGAGATCCGGGAGCAGTTACATTCAGTACTTC.

This clonotype was detected a few times. The junction departs from the called germline gene at one end, perhaps through a read error. V is TRBV20-1 and J is TRBJ2-7, with TRBD2 as a possible D gene (6 bases). Per the germline V gene, CDR1 is DFQATT and CDR2 is SNEGSKA (reference sequence). This CDR3 is built from 13 residues. CDR3 in DNA: TGCAGTGCTAGACCCGGGACTCGGTACGGGCAGTACTTC. Protein product: CSARPGTRYGQYF.

Notes on this clonotype: A much larger clone differs from this one at a single base, so this may be a read error. V and J are TRBV20-1 and TRBJ2-3; 8 bases are shared with TRBD2. Germline values: CDR1 DFQATT, CDR2 SNEGSKA (reference sequence). The CDR3 covers 14 residues. This chain's CDR3 is CSAPRAGGRDRQYF. CDR3 bases: TGCAGTGCCCCCCGGGCGGGAGGTCGAGATAGGCAGTATTTT.